This passage covers 30 T cell receptor beta chains from one sample sequenced in a study of shared clonotypes between healthy human individuals. Clones were sequenced by immunoSEQ multiplex PCR, and TCRdb holds only the in-frame ones, with some missing. This sample yields about 2.4 million clones, of which around nine tenths are seen a single time; 0.13% to 0.15% belongs to the top ten. The sample taken for sequencing was naive CD4+ T cells sorted from blood. Documented subset: CD45RA+ positively selected. These TCRs come from a young man in good health.

The chain couples TRBV15 to TRBJ2-7; 8 nucleotides align to TRBD2. Trimming removed 3 bases from V and 3 bases from J; junction bases left unmatched: 10. This CDR3 is 16 amino acids long. CDR1 and CDR2 (germline): LNHNV, YYDKDF (reference sequence). The CDR3 coding sequence is TGTGCCACCAGCAGGTCCTTAGGACTAGCCGTCTACGAGCAGTACTTC. It encodes CATSRSLGLAVYEQYF.

The chain recombines TRBV5-6 with TRBJ2-7; TRBD1 agrees at 7 bases. V lost 4 bases to trimming and J lost 5 bases; unmatched junction nucleotides: 6. Germline V gene lookup returns CDR1 SGHDT and CDR2 YYEEEE. The CDR3 has 13 residues. The chain's CDR3 is CASSRLDRDEQYF. CDR3 nucleotide sequence: TGTGCCAGCAGCCGGCTAGACAGGGACGAGCAGTACTTC.

In the case of this clone: The same CDR3 can be traced to other DNA sequences in this sample. This chain joins TRBV6-5 and TRBJ1-5; tentative D call: TRBD1 (5 bases). Per germline, CDR1 MNHEY and CDR2 SVGAGI. V was clipped by 0 bases and J by 5 bases, with 8 bases between them. The CDR3 sequence is 14 residues long. The CDR3 spells CASSYSWGDQPQHF. In nucleotides, the CDR3 is TGTGCCAGCAGTTACTCGTGGGGGGATCAGCCCCAGCATTTT.

The chain combines TRBV29-1 with TRBJ2-3; either TRBD1 or TRBD2 may supply D (5 bases each). V lost 0 bases and J lost 0, with 22 bases in between. The CDR3 has 19 amino acids. Germline loops: CDR1 SQVTM, CDR2 ANQGSEA. The CDR3 nucleotides are TGCAGCGTTGAAGAAAGGCAGGGAAGCGGAACCCGCAGCACAGATACGCAGTATTTT. It specifies CSVEERQGSGTRSTDTQYF.

This clone was seen only once. J is TRBJ1-1 and V is TRBV6-5; 11 nucleotides line up with TRBD1. Looked up from germline, CDR1 is MNHEY and CDR2 is SVGAGI. The CDR3 loop spans 15 amino acids. Trimming removed 4 bases from V and 10 bases from J; junction bases left unmatched: 11. As DNA, the CDR3 is TGTGCCAGCAGTTCCCCCGGGACAGGGGGTAGTATAGCTTTCTTT. As protein: CASSSPGTGGSIAFF.

V and J are TRBV5-8 and TRBJ2-3, with TRBD2 identical over 11 bases. CDR3 size: 17 residues. J gave up 5 bases and V 4 bases, and 12 bases lay outside the gene matches. The germline CDR1 and CDR2 sequences are SGHTS and YDEGEE. This chain's CDR3 is CASSPRTSGFRRDTQYF. Here the CDR3 DNA reads TGTGCCAGCAGCCCAAGGACTAGCGGGTTCAGGAGAGATACGCAGTATTTT.

The CDR3 is CASSPPQGEGYEQYF. CDR3 coding DNA: TGTGCCAGCTCACCACCACAGGGAGAAGGCTACGAGCAGTACTTC. V and J are TRBV18 and TRBJ2-7; D perhaps matches TRBD1 (6 bases). With 0 bases removed from V and 3 bases from J, the gap between germline ends came to 12 bases. This CDR3 spans 15 amino acids. Germline CDR1 is KGHSH and CDR2 is LQKENI.

V and J are TRBV18 and TRBJ2-7, with 12 bases fitting TRBD1. The germline CDR1 and CDR2 sequences are KGHSH and LQKENI. J lost 3 bases, V lost 1 base, and 4 bases had no gene match. The CDR3 runs 16 residues. CDR3 amino acids: CASSPLGQGADYEQYF. DNA of the CDR3: TGTGCCAGCTCACCACTGGGACAGGGGGCGGACTACGAGCAGTACTTC.

This clone was seen a few times. The sample holds other DNA sequences that translate to the same CDR3. CDR3 in amino acids: CASSLGQGYSPLHF. As DNA, the CDR3 is TGTGCCAGCAGCTTAGGGCAGGGGTATTCACCCCTCCACTTT. The chain has TRBV7-9 and TRBJ1-6; a weak D match, TRBD1 (6 bases). Germline CDR1 reads SEHNR; CDR2 reads FQNEAQ (reference sequence). The CDR3 sequence is 14 residues long. The ends were cut back, 1 base at V and 8 bases at J, with 9 bases in the middle.

V and J are TRBV6-4 and TRBJ1-5; D may be TRBD1 (5 bases). This CDR3 is built from 13 residues. Germline V CDR1 and CDR2: MRHNA, SNTAGT. Trimming cost V 5 bases and J 6 bases, with 11 bases left between them. The DNA of the CDR3 is TGTGCCAGCAGTCAGGGCGGGACTCAGCCCCAGCATTTT. It encodes CASSQGGTQPQHF.

The chain is built from TRBV19 and TRBJ1-5, with TRBD1 matching over 8 bases. Germline CDR1 reads LNHDA; CDR2 reads SQIVND (reference sequence). With 5 bases clipped from V and 3 bases from J, the junction kept 9 bases outside the gene matches. The CDR3 contains 16 residues. Written as DNA, the CDR3 is TGTGCCAGTAGTTTCCTGGACAGGGTTCACAATCAGCCCCAGCATTTT. This encodes CASSFLDRVHNQPQHF.

The chain combines TRBV19 with TRBJ2-7; the match to TRBD1 covers 10 bases. The CDR3 length is 15 residues. The ends lost 5 bases at V and 0 bases at J; junction bases unmatched: 4. Germline assignment: CDR1 LNHDA and CDR2 SQIVND (reference sequence). CDR3 in DNA: TGTGCCAGTAGTCTCCGGGACAGGGGCTCCTACGAGCAGTACTTC. Translating it yields CASSLRDRGSYEQYF.

This chain uses TRBV6-6 with TRBJ2-7; D is undetermined. The V gene lost 0 bases and the J gene lost 4 bases, with 7 bases spanning the gap. In germline, CDR1 is MNHNY, CDR2 SVGAGI (reference sequence). The CDR3 is made up of 13 amino acids. The CDR3 reads CASSYSPEYEQYF. CDR3 bases: TGTGCCAGCAGTTACTCGCCCGAATACGAGCAGTACTTC.

The chain combines TRBV6-5 with TRBJ1-1, with D perhaps matching TRBD1 (5 bases). The CDR3 is made up of 11 amino acids. The germline gives CDR1 MNHEY, CDR2 SVGAGI. Trimming stripped 6 bases from V and 7 bases from J, with 9 bases between. The CDR3 sequence is CASRRDGEAFF. The CDR3 nucleotides read TGTGCCAGCAGGCGGGACGGTGAAGCTTTCTTT.

The V and J genes are TRBV7-8 and TRBJ2-7; 10 bases are a match to TRBD1. The J segment lost 3 bases and the V segment lost 6 bases, leaving 8 bases of the junction unmatched. This CDR3 is 15 amino acids long. CDR1 and CDR2 (germline): SGHVS, FQNEAQ. The CDR3 loop is CASSEYRDRGYEQYF. For the CDR3, the DNA is TGTGCCAGCAGTGAATACCGGGACAGGGGCTACGAGCAGTACTTC.

V usage is TRBV7-2 and J usage is TRBJ2-6; D may correspond to TRBD1 or TRBD2 (5 bases each). Per germline, CDR1 SGHTA and CDR2 FQGNSA. This CDR3 spans 16 amino acids. V gave up 4 bases and J gave up 3 bases, with 13 bases separating them. CDR3 nucleotide sequence: TGTGCCAGCAGCTCCCGCCGAGGGGATGGGGCCAACGTCCTGACTTTC. Protein: CASSSRRGDGANVLTF.

V and J are TRBV28 and TRBJ2-5; 12 bases are a match to TRBD2. V shed 3 bases, J shed 4 bases, and the junction held 12 bases outside the gene matches. Germline assignment: CDR1 MDHEN and CDR2 SYDVKM. This CDR3 has 18 amino acids. The CDR3 DNA follows: TGTGCCAGCAGTTTCGGAGGTCTAGCGGGGGGGCACAGAGAGACCCAGTACTTC. This codes for CASSFGGLAGGHRETQYF.

This clone was detected only once. This sequence joins TRBV6-5 and TRBJ1-6; 9 positions agree with TRBD1. J gave up 4 bases and V 0 bases, and 1 base lay outside the gene matches. Per the germline V gene, CDR1 is MNHEY and CDR2 is SVGAGI. The CDR3 has 16 amino acids. CDR3: CASSYSTGGYNSPLHF. The CDR3 region has the DNA TGTGCCAGCAGTTACTCGACAGGGGGTTATAATTCACCCCTCCACTTT.

This chain uses TRBV2 with TRBJ1-2, with a tentative D call TRBD1 (5 bases). Germline assignment: CDR1 SNHLY and CDR2 FYNNEI. The CDR3 runs 14 residues. Trimming took off 4 bases at V and 4 bases at J, with 13 bases between the two ends. The CDR3 DNA sequence: TGTGCCAGCAGTGGGCAGGGTACGATCTATGGCTACACCTTC. Its protein is CASSGQGTIYGYTF.

V is TRBV20-1 and J is TRBJ1-5; 7 positions match TRBD1. The V gene end was trimmed by 7 bases and the J gene end by 4 bases; junction bases not matched to a gene: 1. CDR1 and CDR2 from the germline V gene are DFQATT and SNEGSKA (reference sequence). The CDR3 totals 11 residues. CDR3 in DNA: TGCAGTGTACAGGGGAATCAGCCCCAGCATTTT. It specifies CSVQGNQPQHF.

This chain connects TRBV5-1 to TRBJ1-6; TRBD1 is a possible D gene (6 bases). This CDR3 is built from 14 residues. V lost 0 bases and J 10 bases, leaving 11 bases between the germline ends. Germline V gives CDR1 SGHRS, CDR2 YFSETQ. CDR3 sequence: CASSLESGASPLHF. CDR3 DNA: TGCGCCAGCAGCTTGGAGTCGGGGGCGTCACCCCTCCACTTT.

The J gene is TRBJ2-1, the V gene TRBV29-1; 8 bases agree with TRBD2. J gave up 10 bases and V 4 bases, and 12 bases lay outside the gene matches. The germline gives CDR1 SQVTM, CDR2 ANQGSEA. CDR3 length: 14 amino acids. The CDR3 spells CSVASGSQPAEQFF. The CDR3 DNA reads TGCAGCGTTGCTAGCGGGTCCCAGCCGGCCGAGCAGTTCTTC.

This clone came up once. The gene calls are TRBV2 and TRBJ2-5, with D possibly being TRBD2 (6 bases). V lost 5 bases and J 3 bases, leaving 13 bases between the germline ends. The CDR3 has 14 amino acids. Germline CDR1 reads SNHLY; CDR2 reads FYNNEI. CDR3 region: CASSIGDFEETQYF. In DNA, the CDR3 is TGTGCCAGCAGTATTGGGGACTTTGAAGAGACCCAGTACTTC.

V gene TRBV28 combines with J gene TRBJ1-2, with 8 bases fitting TRBD1. This CDR3 region has 16 residues. The V and J ends lost 5 bases and 4 bases, in that order; junction bases with no gene match: 12. Germline CDR1 is MDHEN and CDR2 is SYDVKM. The CDR3 is CASSPGGQVAPYGYTF. The CDR3 DNA sequence: TGTGCCAGCAGTCCCGGGGGACAGGTGGCACCCTATGGCTACACCTTC.

With respect to this clone: Other DNA sequences in the sample encode the same CDR3. V gene TRBV6-1 combines with J gene TRBJ2-2; D gene ambiguous. The germline V gene has CDR1 MNHNS and CDR2 SASEGT. The CDR3 is 12 amino acids. V dropped 8 bases and J dropped 1 base, with 5 bases sitting between them. This chain's CDR3 is CASSENTGELFF. CDR3 bases: TGTGCCAGCTCAGAGAACACCGGGGAGCTGTTTTTT.

The chain employs TRBV2 and TRBJ2-1; 7 bases fit TRBD2. The CDR3 consists of 17 residues. Unmatched junction bases numbered 11, after V lost 6 bases and J lost 0 bases. Germline V CDR1 and CDR2: SNHLY, FYNNEI. CDR3 DNA: TGTGCCAGCAGCGTCCGCGGGGGACCGAGCTCCTACAATGAGCAGTTCTTC. Translated, it gives CASSVRGGPSSYNEQFF.

The V gene is TRBV9, the J gene TRBJ2-3; TRBD2 agrees at 9 bases. J lost 2 bases, V lost 3 bases, and 7 bases had no gene match. Per the germline V gene, CDR1 is SGDLS and CDR2 is YYNGEE. This CDR3 spans 16 amino acids. The CDR3 DNA reads TGTGCCAGCAGCGCGGTAGCGGGGGTCCCCACAGATACGCAGTATTTT. It yields the protein CASSAVAGVPTDTQYF.

Written as DNA, the CDR3 is TGTGCCAGCAGCCGAGACAGGGGCCCCGGGGAGCTGTTTTTT. Protein sequence: CASSRDRGPGELFF. This chain joins TRBV11-2 and TRBJ2-2, with TRBD1 matching 8 bases. V was clipped by 5 bases and J by 6 bases; unmatched bases: 5. The CDR3 length is 14 residues. CDR1 and CDR2 from the germline V gene are SGHAT and FQNNGV.

The chain links TRBV6-5 to TRBJ2-1; D unclear. Trimming shortened V by 6 bases and J by 10 bases, and 10 bases separated the two germline ends. The CDR3 is 11 amino acids. Germline values: CDR1 MNHEY, CDR2 SVGAGI. CDR3 in amino acids: CASSMGGEQFF. CDR3 DNA sequence: TGTGCCAGCAGCATGGGTGGAGAGCAGTTCTTC.

The chain employs TRBV30 and TRBJ2-7; 12 positions agree with TRBD1. The CDR3 has 13 residues. Germline CDR1 is GTSNPN and CDR2 is SVGIG (reference sequence). The V segment lost 6 bases and the J segment 6 bases; nucleotides outside the gene matches: 6. DNA for the CDR3: TGTGCCTGTGACCGGGACAGGGGGCGCGAGCAGTACTTC. It encodes CACDRDRGREQYF.